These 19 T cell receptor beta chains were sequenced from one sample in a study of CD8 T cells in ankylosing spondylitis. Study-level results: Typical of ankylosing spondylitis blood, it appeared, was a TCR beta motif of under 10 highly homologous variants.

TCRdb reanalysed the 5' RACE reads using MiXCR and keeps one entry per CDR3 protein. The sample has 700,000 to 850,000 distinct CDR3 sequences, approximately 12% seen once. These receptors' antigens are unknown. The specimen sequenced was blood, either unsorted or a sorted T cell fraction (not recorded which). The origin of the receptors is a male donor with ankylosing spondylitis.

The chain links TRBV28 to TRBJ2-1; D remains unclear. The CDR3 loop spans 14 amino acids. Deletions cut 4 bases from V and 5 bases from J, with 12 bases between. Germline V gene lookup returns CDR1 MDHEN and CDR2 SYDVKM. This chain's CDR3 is CASSSLGQNNEQFF. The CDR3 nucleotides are TGTGCCAGCAGTTCCCTGGGTCAGAACAATGAGCAGTTCTTC.

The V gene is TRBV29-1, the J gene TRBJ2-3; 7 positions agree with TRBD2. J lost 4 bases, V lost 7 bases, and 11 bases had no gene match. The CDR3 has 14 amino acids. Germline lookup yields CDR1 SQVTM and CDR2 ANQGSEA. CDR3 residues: CSGRAGPTPDTQYF. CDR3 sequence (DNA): TGCAGCGGAAGAGCGGGGCCCACCCCAGATACGCAGTATTTT.

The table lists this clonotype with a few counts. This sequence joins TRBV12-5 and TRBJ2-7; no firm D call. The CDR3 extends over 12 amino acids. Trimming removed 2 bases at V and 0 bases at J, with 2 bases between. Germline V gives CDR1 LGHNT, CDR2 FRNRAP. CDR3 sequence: CASGLSSYEQYF. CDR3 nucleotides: TGTGCTAGTGGTTTGTCCTCCTACGAGCAGTACTTC.

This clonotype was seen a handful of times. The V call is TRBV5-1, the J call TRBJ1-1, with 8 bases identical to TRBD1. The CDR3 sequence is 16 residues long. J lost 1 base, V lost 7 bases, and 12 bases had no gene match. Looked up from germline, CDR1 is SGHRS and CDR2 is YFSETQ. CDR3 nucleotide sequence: TGCGCCAGCGCACCCGACAGGGGATGGGGGAACACTGAAGCTTTCTTT. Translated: CASAPDRGWGNTEAFF.

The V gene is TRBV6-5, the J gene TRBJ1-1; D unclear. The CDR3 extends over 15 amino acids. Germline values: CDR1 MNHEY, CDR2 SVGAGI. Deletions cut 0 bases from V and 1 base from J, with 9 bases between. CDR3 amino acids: CASSYSRRGNTEAFF. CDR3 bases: TGTGCCAGCAGTTACTCACGCCGAGGGAACACTGAAGCTTTCTTT.

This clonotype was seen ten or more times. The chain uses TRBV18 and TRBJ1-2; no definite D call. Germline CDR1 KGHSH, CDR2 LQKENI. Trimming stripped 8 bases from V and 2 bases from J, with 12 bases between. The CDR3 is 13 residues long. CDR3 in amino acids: CASSPDGNYGYTF. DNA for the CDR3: TGTGCCAGCAGCCCGGACGGCAACTATGGCTACACCTTC.

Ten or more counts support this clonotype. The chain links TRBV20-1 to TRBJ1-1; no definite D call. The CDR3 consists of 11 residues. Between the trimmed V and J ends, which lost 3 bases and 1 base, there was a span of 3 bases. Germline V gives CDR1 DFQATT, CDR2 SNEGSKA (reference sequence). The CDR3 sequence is CSASKNTEAFF. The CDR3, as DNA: TGCAGTGCTAGTAAGAACACTGAAGCTTTCTTT.

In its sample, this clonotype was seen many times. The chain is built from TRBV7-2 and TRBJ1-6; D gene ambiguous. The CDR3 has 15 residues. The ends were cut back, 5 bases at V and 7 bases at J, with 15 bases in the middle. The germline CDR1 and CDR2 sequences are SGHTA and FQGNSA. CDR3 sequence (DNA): TGTGCCAGCAGCCTCAACCGGGGTCGGAATTCACCCCTCCACTTT. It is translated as CASSLNRGRNSPLHF.

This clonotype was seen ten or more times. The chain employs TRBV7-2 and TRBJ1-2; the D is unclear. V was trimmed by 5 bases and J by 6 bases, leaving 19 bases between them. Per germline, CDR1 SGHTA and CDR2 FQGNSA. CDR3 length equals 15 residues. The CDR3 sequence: CASSLNRGPIDGYTF. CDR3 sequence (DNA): TGTGCCAGCAGCCTCAATCGAGGGCCCATAGATGGCTACACCTTC.

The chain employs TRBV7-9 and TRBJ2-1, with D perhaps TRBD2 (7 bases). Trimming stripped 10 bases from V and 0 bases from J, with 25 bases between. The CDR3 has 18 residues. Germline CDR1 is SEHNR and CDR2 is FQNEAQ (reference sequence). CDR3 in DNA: TGTGCCATCGGCCCCGGGGGGCTCTCTAGCGGCTCCTACAATGAGCAGTTCTTC. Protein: CAIGPGGLSSGSYNEQFF.

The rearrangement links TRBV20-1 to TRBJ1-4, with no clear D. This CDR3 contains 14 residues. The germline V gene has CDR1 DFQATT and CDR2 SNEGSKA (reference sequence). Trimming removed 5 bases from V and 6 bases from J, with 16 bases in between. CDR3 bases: TGCAGTGCTCGCGGCCGGGCCGTAGATGAAAAACTGTTTTTT. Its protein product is CSARGRAVDEKLFF.

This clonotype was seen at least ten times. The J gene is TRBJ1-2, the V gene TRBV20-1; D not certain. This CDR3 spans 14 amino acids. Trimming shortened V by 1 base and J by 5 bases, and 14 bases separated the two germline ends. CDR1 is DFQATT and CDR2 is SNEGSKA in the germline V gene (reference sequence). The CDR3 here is CSARVDLIGYGYTF. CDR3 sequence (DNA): TGCAGTGCTAGAGTGGACTTAATCGGATATGGCTACACCTTC.

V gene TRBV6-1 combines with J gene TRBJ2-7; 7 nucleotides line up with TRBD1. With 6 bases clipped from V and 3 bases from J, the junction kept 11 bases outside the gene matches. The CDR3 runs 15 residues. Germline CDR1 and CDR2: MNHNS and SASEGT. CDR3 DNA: TGTGCCAGCAGCTCCCGGGACAGCGCCGGCTACGAGCAGTACTTC. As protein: CASSSRDSAGYEQYF.

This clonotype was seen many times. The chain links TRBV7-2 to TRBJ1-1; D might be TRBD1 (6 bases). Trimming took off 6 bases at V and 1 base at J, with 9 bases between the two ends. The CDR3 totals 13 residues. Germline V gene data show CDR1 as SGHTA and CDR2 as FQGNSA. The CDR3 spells CASRPGQNTEAFF. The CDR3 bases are TGTGCCAGCAGACCGGGACAGAACACTGAAGCTTTCTTT.

The DNA of the CDR3 is TGTGCCAGCAGCTTAGGAGCCGGGACAGGGACTACTGAGCAGTTCTTC. It specifies CASSLGAGTGTTEQFF. The chain couples TRBV11-2 to TRBJ2-1; TRBD1 aligns across 9 bases. The V gene's germline CDR1 is SGHAT and CDR2 FQNNGV. Germline trimming cut 1 base from V and 9 bases from J; bases unmatched to any gene: 10. This CDR3 has 16 residues. Full variable domain (rest looked up from reference TRBV11-2 and TRBJ2-1): EAGVAQSPRYKIIEKRQSVAFWCNPISGHATLYWYQQILGQGPKLLIQFQNNGVVDDSQLPKDRFSAERLKGVDSTLKIQPAKLEDSAVYLCASSLGAGTGTTEQFFGPGTRLTVL.

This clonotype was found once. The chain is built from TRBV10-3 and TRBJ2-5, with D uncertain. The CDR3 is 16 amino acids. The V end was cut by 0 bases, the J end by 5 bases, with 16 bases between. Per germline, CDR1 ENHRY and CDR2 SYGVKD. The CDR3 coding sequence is TGTGCCATCAGTGAGTCAGTAGGCACGAATATCGAGACCCAGTACTTC. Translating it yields CAISESVGTNIETQYF.

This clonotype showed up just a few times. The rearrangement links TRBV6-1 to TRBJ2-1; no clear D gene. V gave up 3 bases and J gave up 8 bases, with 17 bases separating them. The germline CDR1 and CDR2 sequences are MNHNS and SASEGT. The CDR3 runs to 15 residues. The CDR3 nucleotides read TGTGCCAGCAGTGAGTTTGCGCCGACAATCGATGAGCAGTTCTTC. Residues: CASSEFAPTIDEQFF.

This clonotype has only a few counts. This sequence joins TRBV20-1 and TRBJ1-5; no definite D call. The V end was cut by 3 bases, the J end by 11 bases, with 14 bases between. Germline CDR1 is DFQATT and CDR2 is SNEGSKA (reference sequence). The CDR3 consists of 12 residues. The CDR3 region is CSASYGLEAQHF. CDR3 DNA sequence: TGCAGTGCTAGTTACGGTCTAGAGGCCCAGCATTTT.

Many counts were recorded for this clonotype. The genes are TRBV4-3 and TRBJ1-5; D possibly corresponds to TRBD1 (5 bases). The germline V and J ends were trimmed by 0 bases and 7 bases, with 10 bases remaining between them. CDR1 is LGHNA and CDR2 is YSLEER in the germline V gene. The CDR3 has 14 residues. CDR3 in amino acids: CASSQDGRGQPQHF. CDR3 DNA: TGCGCCAGCAGCCAAGATGGGAGGGGCCAGCCCCAGCATTTT.